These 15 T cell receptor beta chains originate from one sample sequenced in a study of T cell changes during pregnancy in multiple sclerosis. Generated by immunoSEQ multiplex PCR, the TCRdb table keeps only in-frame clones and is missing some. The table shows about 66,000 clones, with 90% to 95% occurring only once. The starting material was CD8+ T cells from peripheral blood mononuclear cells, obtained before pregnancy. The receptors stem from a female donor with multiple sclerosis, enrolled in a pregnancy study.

CDR3 sequence reads: CASSFNDRGYIGELFF. CDR3 coding DNA: TGTGCCAGCAGCTTCAACGACAGGGGGTATATCGGGGAGCTGTTTTTT. The chain uses TRBV11-2 and TRBJ2-2, with 9 nucleotides matching TRBD1. The CDR3 sequence is 16 residues long. Looked up from germline, CDR1 is SGHAT and CDR2 is FQNNGV. The V gene end was trimmed by 3 bases and the J gene end by 7 bases; junction bases not matched to a gene: 9.

DNA for the CDR3: TGTGCCACCAGGACAGGGAGTGGTGAAGCTTTCTTT. Protein sequence: CATRTGSGEAFF. This chain links TRBV10-3 with TRBJ1-1; the match to TRBD1 covers 8 bases. Germline CDR1 ENHRY, CDR2 SYGVKD. The CDR3 length is 12 residues. The ends lost 10 bases at V and 7 bases at J; junction bases unmatched: 8.

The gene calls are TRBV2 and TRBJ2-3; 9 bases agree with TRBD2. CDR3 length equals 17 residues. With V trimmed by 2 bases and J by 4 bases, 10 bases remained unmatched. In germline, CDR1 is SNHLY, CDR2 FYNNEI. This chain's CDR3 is CASSESPGSGGADTQYF. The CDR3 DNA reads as TGTGCCAGCAGTGAAAGTCCCGGTAGCGGGGGTGCAGATACGCAGTATTTT.

CDR3 nucleotides: TGTGCCAGCTTCGGCGAGGGGGTTCGCTCCTCATCTGGGGCCAACGTCCTGACTTTC. Amino acid sequence: CASFGEGVRSSSGANVLTF. The V and J genes are TRBV2 and TRBJ2-6; D is possibly TRBD1 (6 bases). Germline V lookup: CDR1 SNHLY, CDR2 FYNNEI. The CDR3 covers 19 residues. Trimming left V 8 bases short and J 1 base short, with 24 bases between.

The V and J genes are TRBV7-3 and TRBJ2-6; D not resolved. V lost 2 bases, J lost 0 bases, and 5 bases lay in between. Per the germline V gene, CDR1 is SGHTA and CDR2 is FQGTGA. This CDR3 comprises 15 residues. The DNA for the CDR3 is TGTGCCAGCAGCTTAGGCTCCTCTGGGGCCAACGTCCTGACTTTC. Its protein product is CASSLGSSGANVLTF.

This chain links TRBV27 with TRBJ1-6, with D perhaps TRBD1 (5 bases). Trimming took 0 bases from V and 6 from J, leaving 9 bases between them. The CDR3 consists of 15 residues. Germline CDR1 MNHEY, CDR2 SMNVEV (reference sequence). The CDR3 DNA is TGTGCCAGCAGTTTATCGACAGAAACTAATTCACCCCTCCACTTT. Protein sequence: CASSLSTETNSPLHF.

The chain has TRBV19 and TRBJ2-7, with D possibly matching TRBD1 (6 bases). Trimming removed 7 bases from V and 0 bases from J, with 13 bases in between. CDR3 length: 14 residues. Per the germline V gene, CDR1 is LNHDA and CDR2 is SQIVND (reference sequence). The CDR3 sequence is CASTTTGSSYEQYF. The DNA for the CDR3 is TGTGCCAGTACCACTACAGGGAGCTCCTACGAGCAGTACTTC.

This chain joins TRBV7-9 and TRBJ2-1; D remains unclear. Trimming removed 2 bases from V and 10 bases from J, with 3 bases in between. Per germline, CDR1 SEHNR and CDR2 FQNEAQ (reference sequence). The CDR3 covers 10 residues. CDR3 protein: CASSLSEQFF. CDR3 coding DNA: TGTGCCAGCAGCTTATCGGAGCAGTTCTTC.

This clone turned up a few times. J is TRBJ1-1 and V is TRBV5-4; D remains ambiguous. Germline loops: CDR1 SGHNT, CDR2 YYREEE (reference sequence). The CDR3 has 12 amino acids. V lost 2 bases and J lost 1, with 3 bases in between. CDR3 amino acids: CASSFGNTEAFF. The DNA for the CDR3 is TGTGCCAGCAGCTTCGGGAACACTGAAGCTTTCTTT.

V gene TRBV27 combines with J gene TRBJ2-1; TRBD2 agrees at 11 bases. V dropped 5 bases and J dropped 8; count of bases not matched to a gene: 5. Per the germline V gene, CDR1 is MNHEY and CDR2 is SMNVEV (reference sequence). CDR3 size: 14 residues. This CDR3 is CASSQIAGGHEQFF. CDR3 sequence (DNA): TGTGCCAGCAGTCAAATAGCGGGGGGGCATGAGCAGTTCTTC.

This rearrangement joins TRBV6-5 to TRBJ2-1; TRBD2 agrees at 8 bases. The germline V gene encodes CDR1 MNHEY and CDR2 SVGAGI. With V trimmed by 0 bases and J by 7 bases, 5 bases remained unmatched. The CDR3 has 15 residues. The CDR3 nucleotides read TGTGCCAGCAGTTACTCCGTAGTAGCGGGGAATGAGCAGTTCTTC. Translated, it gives CASSYSVVAGNEQFF.

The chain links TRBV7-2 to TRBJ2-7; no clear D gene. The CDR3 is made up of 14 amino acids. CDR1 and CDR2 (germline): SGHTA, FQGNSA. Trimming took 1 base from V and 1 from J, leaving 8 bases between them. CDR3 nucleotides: TGTGCCAGCAGCTTAGGAGGCCCTTCCTACGAGCAGTACTTC. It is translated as CASSLGGPSYEQYF. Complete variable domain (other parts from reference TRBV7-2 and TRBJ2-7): GAGVSQSPSNKVTEKGKDVELRCDPISGHTALYWYRQSLGQGLEFLIYFQGNSAPDKSGLPSDRFSAERTGGSVSTLTIQRTQQEDSAVYLCASSLGGPSYEQYFGPGTRLTVT.

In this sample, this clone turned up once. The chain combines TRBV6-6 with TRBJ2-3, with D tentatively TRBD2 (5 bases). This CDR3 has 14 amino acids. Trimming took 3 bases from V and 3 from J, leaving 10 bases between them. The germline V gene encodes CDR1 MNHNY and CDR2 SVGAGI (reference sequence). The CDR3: CASSYVTKTDTQYF. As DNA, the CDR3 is TGTGCCAGCAGTTATGTGACTAAGACAGATACGCAGTATTTT.

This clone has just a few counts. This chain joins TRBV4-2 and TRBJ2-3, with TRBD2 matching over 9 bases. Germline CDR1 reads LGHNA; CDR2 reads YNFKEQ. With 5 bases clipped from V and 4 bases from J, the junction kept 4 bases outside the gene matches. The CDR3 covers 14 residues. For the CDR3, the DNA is TGTGCCAGCAGCTTGACTAGCGGCCCAGATACGCAGTATTTT. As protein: CASSLTSGPDTQYF.

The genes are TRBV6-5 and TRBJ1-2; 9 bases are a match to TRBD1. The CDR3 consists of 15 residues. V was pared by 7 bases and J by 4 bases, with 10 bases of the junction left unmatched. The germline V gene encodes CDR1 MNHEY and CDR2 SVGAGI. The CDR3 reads CASISPGQGSYGYTF. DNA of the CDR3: TGTGCCAGCATCTCTCCGGGACAGGGATCCTATGGCTACACCTTC.